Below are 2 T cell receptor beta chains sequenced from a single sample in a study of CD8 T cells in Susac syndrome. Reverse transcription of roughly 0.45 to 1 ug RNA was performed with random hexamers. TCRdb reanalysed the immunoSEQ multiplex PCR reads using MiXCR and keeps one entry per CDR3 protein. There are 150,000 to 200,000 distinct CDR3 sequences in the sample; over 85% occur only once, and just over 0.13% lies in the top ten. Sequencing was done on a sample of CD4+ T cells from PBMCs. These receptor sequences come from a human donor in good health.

The CDR3 is CASSPRTSGEGETQYF. In DNA form, the CDR3 reads TGTGCCAGCTCACCACGCACCAGCGGGGAGGGAGAGACCCAGTACTTC. The gene calls are TRBV18 and TRBJ2-5; 7 bases are a match to TRBD2. CDR1 and CDR2 (germline): KGHSH, LQKENI. The ends lost 1 base at V and 4 bases at J; junction bases unmatched: 9. The CDR3 totals 16 residues.

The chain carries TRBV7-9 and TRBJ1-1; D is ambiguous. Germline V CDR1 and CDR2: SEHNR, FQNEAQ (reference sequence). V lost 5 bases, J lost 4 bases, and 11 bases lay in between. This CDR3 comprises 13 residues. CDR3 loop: CASSTPRGTEAFF. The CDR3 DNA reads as TGTGCCAGCAGCACCCCCCGGGGCACTGAAGCTTTCTTT.